This T cell receptor (beta chain) came from a study of tumor-infiltrating lymphocytes in primary liver carcinoma. Findings and caveats of the study: Presence in all five tumor regions was observed for only about 8-25% of top clones. Tumors had a top-250-clone fraction that was significantly higher than blood (p = 0.039).

Both RNA and DNA were isolated together from approximately 20-30 mg of bulk tissue that had not been sorted. Comments on this clonotype: The antigen is not known. Mismatch with germline at one junction end may stem from a read error.

Germline assignment: CDR1 SGHAT and CDR2 FQDESV (reference sequence). CDR3 size: 15 residues. TCR beta cDNA was made from around 520 ng total RNA with a constant-region primer. Three rounds of nested multiplex PCR with slightly modified ARM-PCR produced TCR beta libraries. A C-beta reverse primer was combined with TRBV1-TRBV30 forward primers in the first two PCR rounds, and each round had roughly 11 cycles. TCRdb re-called the multiplex PCR reads with MiXCR, one entry per CDR3 protein. The sample shows 20,000 or so distinct CDR3 sequences, roughly 70% of them seen only once. This chain connects TRBV11-1 to TRBJ2-1, with TRBD1 as a possible D gene (6 bases). The TCR was taken from a middle-aged man with primary liver carcinoma and hepatitis B virus infection. The sequenced material came from liver tumor tissue from sampling region 1. The subset: tumor region T1, superior pole. CDR3 region: CASSPGVGPYNEQFF. Written as DNA, the CDR3 is TGTGCCAGCAGCCCAGGGGTGGGGCCCTACAATGAGCAGTTTTTC.